This TCR beta chain was identified during a study of regulatory T cells in long-lasting Graves disease. Study findings and constraints: Favoring TRBV28, TRBJ1-2 and TRBJ2-5 was a feature seen in persistent disease.

This CDR3 spans 13 amino acids. V was clipped by 1 base and J by 2 bases, with 6 bases between them. Germline-derived CDR1 and CDR2 are SGHAT and FQNNGV. As to time point: newly diagnosed GD, antithyroid drugs for less than 3 months. RNA extracted from PBMCs served as the sequencing template. The authors built TCR beta libraries using iRepertoire HTBI primers and Arm-PCR of CDR3 regions. TCRdb reprocessed the multiplex PCR reads via MiXCR and lists one record per CDR3 protein. In the table there are about 500,000 distinct CDR3 sequences, 16% of which are singletons. The sample holds many counts of this clonotype. Its antigen remains unknown. The sample was also linked to a second study, of T cells in Graves' hyperthyroidism and ophthalmopathy. That study reports: In the first-round RT-PCR of the TCR CDR3, the HTBI primer set was used.

Sequencing used peripheral blood mononuclear cells (PBMCs), obtained at new diagnosis, from a patient treated with antithyroid drugs. The V and J genes are TRBV11-2 and TRBJ2-7, with D unresolved. The origin of this receptor is a man aged 35-49 years with Graves disease. The CDR3 nucleotides read TGTGCCAGCAGCTTAGCGGTCCCCTACGAGCAGTACTTC. Amino acids: CASSLAVPYEQYF.